This TCR beta chain was retrieved from a study of T-cell reconstitution after alpha-beta-depleted transplantation in children. V lost 5 bases and J lost 1; bases outside the gene matches: 10. The CDR3 has 16 residues. Germline loops: CDR1 PRHDT, CDR2 FYEKMQ (reference sequence). Preparing the TCRbeta library involved the use of unique molecular identifiers. One entry per CDR3 protein results from TCRdb running MiXCR on the PCR reads. The sample contains about 640,000 distinct CDR3 sequences, 15% to 20% of which appear only once. This clonotype was found many times. The receptor comes from a human donor who donated a stem cell graft to a child with acute myeloid leukemia. The source material was PBMCs from the stem cell graft donor, sampled from the stem cell graft. This chain connects TRBV13 to TRBJ2-5; 7 bases fit TRBD1. The CDR3, as DNA: TGTGCCAGCAGCGTCTTACGGACAGGTGGCCAAGAGACCCAGTACTTC. Its protein is CASSVLRTGGQETQYF. The full variable domain, completed using reference TRBV13 and TRBJ2-5, is AAGVIQSPRHLIKEKRETATLKCYPIPRHDTVYWYQQGPGQDPQFLISFYEKMQSDKGSIPDRFSAQQFSDYHSELNMSSLELGDSALYFCASSVLRTGGQETQYFGPGTRLLVL.